These 30 T cell receptor beta chains originate from one sample sequenced in a study of blood T cell repertoires in COVID-19. Clones were read by immunoSEQ multiplex PCR, and TCRdb kept only the in-frame ones, dropping some. The table shows about 310,000 clones, with roughly 86% occurring only once. The sample taken for sequencing was PBMCs or T cells enriched from blood (not recorded which). All receptors derive from a young woman who had recovered from COVID-19.

The chain carries TRBV18 and TRBJ2-1; no reliable D call. Germline V lookup: CDR1 KGHSH, CDR2 LQKENI. V was trimmed by 0 bases and J by 5 bases, leaving 8 bases between them. The CDR3 is 14 residues long. CDR3 sequence reads: CASSPPSSDNEQFF. The CDR3 DNA follows: TGTGCCAGCTCACCACCGTCCTCAGACAATGAGCAGTTCTTC.

The chain links TRBV11-2 to TRBJ1-1; 9 bases align to TRBD1. The CDR3 has 16 residues. After removal of 4 bases from V and 1 base from J, the junction contained 7 bases not matched to a gene. Germline V CDR1 and CDR2: SGHAT, FQNNGV. In DNA form, the CDR3 reads TGTGCCAGCAGCTCCTTGACAGGGGGAAAGAACACTGAAGCTTTCTTT. Its protein product is CASSSLTGGKNTEAFF.

This chain's CDR3 is CASSAHTGRYEQYF. DNA of the CDR3: TGTGCCAGCAGCGCGCACACAGGCCGATACGAGCAGTACTTC. The chain links TRBV9 to TRBJ2-7; tentative D call: TRBD1 (5 bases). V lost 3 bases and J 4 bases, leaving 14 bases between the germline ends. The CDR3 totals 14 residues. Germline CDR1 and CDR2: SGDLS and YYNGEE.

The chain recombines TRBV5-4 with TRBJ2-2; D might be TRBD2 (6 bases). V gave up 2 bases and J gave up 1 base, with 12 bases separating them. CDR3 size: 16 residues. Germline-derived CDR1 and CDR2 are SGHNT and YYREEE (reference sequence). CDR3 in DNA: TGTGCCAGCAGCTTTTCTCGGGAGAGGAACACCGGGGAGCTGTTTTTT. Encoded protein: CASSFSRERNTGELFF.

V is TRBV18 and J is TRBJ2-5; tentatively, D is TRBD2 (6 bases). The V gene's germline CDR1 is KGHSH and CDR2 LQKENI. With 4 bases removed from V and 6 bases from J, the gap between germline ends came to 9 bases. The CDR3 is 12 residues long. CDR3 bases: TGTGCCAGCTCACTGGAGGGACAGACCCAGTACTTC. Translation: CASSLEGQTQYF. The complete variable domain, with remaining parts taken from reference TRBV18 and TRBJ2-5, reads NAGVMQNPRHLVRRRGQEARLRCSPMKGHSHVYWYRQLPEEGLKFMVYLQKENIIDESGMPKERFSAEFPKEGPSILRIQQVVRGDSAAYFCASSLEGQTQYFGPGTRLLVL.

The rearrangement uses TRBV7-2 and TRBJ1-5; D is undetermined. The germline V and J ends were trimmed by 2 bases and 5 bases, with 7 bases remaining between them. CDR1 SGHTA and CDR2 FQGNSA come from the germline V gene. The CDR3 length is 13 residues. CDR3 protein: CASSLNEDQPQHF. DNA of the CDR3: TGTGCCAGCAGCTTAAACGAGGATCAGCCCCAGCATTTT.

The chain links TRBV9 to TRBJ2-3; TRBD2 is a possible D gene (5 bases). Germline V gives CDR1 SGDLS, CDR2 YYNGEE. V was cut by 4 bases and J by 2 bases, with 14 bases left in between. The CDR3 totals 15 residues. The CDR3 here is CASSFSDWPTDTQYF. DNA for the CDR3: TGTGCCAGCAGCTTCTCGGACTGGCCCACAGATACGCAGTATTTT.

The chain links TRBV6-5 to TRBJ2-1, with a possible D match to TRBD2 (7 bases). The CDR3 extends over 15 amino acids. Germline assignment: CDR1 MNHEY and CDR2 SVGAGI. Trimming shortened V by 5 bases and J by 5 bases, and 16 bases separated the two germline ends. CDR3 loop: CASSRLAGANNEQFF. CDR3 nucleotide sequence: TGTGCCAGCAGTCGTCTGGCGGGGGCGAACAATGAGCAGTTCTTC.

This chain connects TRBV6-5 to TRBJ2-5; the match to TRBD2 covers 7 bases. This CDR3 has 16 residues. The ends lost 2 bases at V and 5 bases at J; junction bases unmatched: 11. Germline CDR1 is MNHEY and CDR2 is SVGAGI. CDR3 sequence reads: CASSYNLAGNSETQYF. The CDR3 region has the DNA TGTGCCAGCAGTTACAATTTAGCGGGTAATTCGGAGACCCAGTACTTC.

The chain carries TRBV4-1 and TRBJ2-3, with 9 bases aligning to TRBD2. Looked up from germline, CDR1 is MGHRA and CDR2 is YSYEKL. Trimming removed 1 base from V and 3 bases from J; junction bases left unmatched: 2. The CDR3 totals 15 residues. CDR3 loop: CASSQVGLATDTQYF. Here the CDR3 DNA reads TGCGCCAGCAGCCAAGTGGGACTAGCAACAGATACGCAGTATTTT.

The V gene is TRBV9, the J gene TRBJ1-1; D gene ambiguous. Trimming stripped 0 bases from V and 4 bases from J, with 19 bases between. Looked up from germline, CDR1 is SGDLS and CDR2 is YYNGEE. CDR3 length: 17 amino acids. The chain's CDR3 is CASSVVWAGSPTTEAFF. The CDR3, as DNA: TGTGCCAGCAGCGTAGTATGGGCGGGGTCTCCAACCACTGAAGCTTTCTTT.

The chain has TRBV9 and TRBJ2-5; 10 positions agree with TRBD2. The CDR3 spans 14 residues. Trimming at V came to 1 base and at J to 4 bases, leaving 1 base not matched to a gene. Germline values: CDR1 SGDLS, CDR2 YYNGEE. CDR3 loop: CASSVSSGGETQYF. CDR3 coding DNA: TGTGCCAGCAGCGTATCTAGCGGGGGAGAGACCCAGTACTTC.

J is TRBJ1-1 and V is TRBV10-3; tentative D call: TRBD1 (6 bases). The CDR3 is 15 residues long. Trimming took 6 bases from V and 1 from J, leaving 15 bases between them. The germline gives CDR1 ENHRY, CDR2 SYGVKD. The CDR3 reads CAIRKTRDTNTEAFF. The DNA for the CDR3 is TGTGCCATCAGAAAGACCAGGGACACGAACACTGAAGCTTTCTTT.

The chain carries TRBV6-5 and TRBJ1-2; possibly TRBD1 for D (5 bases). V was cut by 6 bases and J by 5 bases, with 16 bases left in between. The CDR3 loop spans 14 amino acids. Germline V gives CDR1 MNHEY, CDR2 SVGAGI. CDR3 sequence: CASRVGARGYGYTF. The CDR3 DNA is TGTGCCAGCAGGGTAGGGGCTCGGGGGTATGGCTACACCTTC.

This clone has only a few counts. The rearrangement joins TRBV19 to TRBJ1-4; possible D gene TRBD1, 5 bases. Deletions cut 8 bases from V and 7 bases from J, with 14 bases between. Germline CDR1 LNHDA, CDR2 SQIVND (reference sequence). The CDR3 has 13 residues. CDR3: CASSDIRGEKLFF. The CDR3 bases are TGTGCCAGTTCTGACATTAGGGGTGAAAAACTGTTTTTT.

V gene TRBV19 combines with J gene TRBJ2-1, with D hard to call. V dropped 5 bases and J dropped 8 bases, with 16 bases sitting between them. Germline CDR1 is LNHDA and CDR2 is SQIVND (reference sequence). This CDR3 is built from 14 residues. CDR3 in DNA: TGTGCCAGTAGTGTACTAACATTGGCCGATGAGCAGTTCTTC. It codes for CASSVLTLADEQFF.

The chain combines TRBV12-3 or TRBV12-4 with TRBJ1-2; 7 bases align to TRBD1. The junction had 2 bases not matched to a gene; V was cut back by 5 bases and J by 5 bases. The CDR3 consists of 12 residues. This chain's CDR3 is CASSGDRYGYTF. The CDR3 DNA reads TGTGCCAGCAGTGGGGACAGATATGGCTACACCTTC.

The chain combines TRBV28 with TRBJ2-1; tentative D call: TRBD1 (6 bases). Germline assignment: CDR1 MDHEN and CDR2 SYDVKM. The CDR3 contains 15 residues. Trimming pared 5 bases from V and 9 bases from J, leaving 20 bases between. The CDR3 protein is CASSPTRGQTTEQFF. Written as DNA, the CDR3 is TGTGCCAGCAGTCCGACCCGCGGACAGACTACTGAGCAGTTCTTC.

The CDR3 DNA reads as TGTGCCAGCAGTGATCGACAGGGGGTGTCAACGATGAACACTGAAGCTTTCTTT. Translation: CASSDRQGVSTMNTEAFF. This chain connects TRBV6-1 to TRBJ1-1; TRBD1 agrees at 9 bases. V lost 3 bases to trimming and J lost 0 bases; unmatched junction nucleotides: 11. The CDR3 consists of 18 residues. Germline V gene lookup returns CDR1 MNHNS and CDR2 SASEGT.

The chain is built from TRBV30 and TRBJ2-6, with no clear D. The ends were cut back, 1 base at V and 3 bases at J, with 4 bases in the middle. This CDR3 has 13 amino acids. The germline V gene encodes CDR1 GTSNPN and CDR2 SVGIG (reference sequence). The CDR3, as DNA: TGTGCCTGGAGTGCCCTTGGGGCCAACGTCCTGACTTTC. Protein: CAWSALGANVLTF.

V usage is TRBV11-2 and J usage is TRBJ2-1; 7 bases fit TRBD1. The CDR3 is made up of 13 amino acids. CDR1 SGHAT and CDR2 FQNNGV come from the germline V gene. The ends lost 5 bases at V and 9 bases at J; junction bases unmatched: 7. CDR3 nucleotides: TGTGCCAGCAGCCCGAACAGGGGCACTGAGCAGTTCTTC. This encodes CASSPNRGTEQFF. The full variable domain, its missing parts supplied by reference TRBV11-2 and TRBJ2-1, is EAGVAQSPRYKIIEKRQSVAFWCNPISGHATLYWYQQILGQGPKLLIQFQNNGVVDDSQLPKDRFSAERLKGVDSTLKIQPAKLEDSAVYLCASSPNRGTEQFFGPGTRLTVL.

Of note for this clone: The same CDR3 can be traced to other DNA sequences in this sample. V usage is TRBV6-2 or TRBV6-3 and J usage is TRBJ2-7; D remains ambiguous. This CDR3 region has 11 residues. From germline, CDR1 is MNHEY and CDR2 SVGEGT. V lost 2 bases to trimming and J lost 3 bases, with 2 bases between them. The DNA of the CDR3 is TGTGCCAGCAGTTACCTCTACGAGCAGTACTTC. This translates into CASSYLYEQYF.

This rearrangement joins TRBV7-2 to TRBJ2-3, with 10 bases fitting TRBD2. This CDR3 region has 17 residues. Per germline, CDR1 SGHTA and CDR2 FQGNSA. The trim removed 1 base at V and 5 bases at J, leaving 9 bases unmatched. The CDR3 region has the DNA TGTGCCAGCAGCTTAGAGGCTAGCGGGGGCGGGGGAGATACGCAGTATTTT. Residues: CASSLEASGGGGDTQYF.

The V and J genes are TRBV5-1 and TRBJ1-1, with 11 bases lining up with TRBD1. The trim removed 4 bases at V and 4 bases at J, leaving 6 bases unmatched. The germline gives CDR1 SGHRS, CDR2 YFSETQ. The CDR3 spans 15 residues. CDR3 amino acids: CASSPRTGGGTEAFF. CDR3 DNA sequence: TGCGCCAGCAGCCCACGGACAGGGGGCGGCACTGAAGCTTTCTTT.

The chain has TRBV5-1 and TRBJ2-1; D uncertain. Germline values: CDR1 SGHRS, CDR2 YFSETQ. Between the trimmed V and J ends, which lost 1 base and 8 bases, there was a span of 10 bases. The CDR3 is 13 amino acids. This CDR3 is CASSLPSTDEQFF. The DNA for the CDR3 is TGCGCCAGCAGCTTGCCTAGTACGGATGAGCAGTTCTTC.

The gene calls are TRBV5-6 and TRBJ2-1; no clear D. From germline, CDR1 is SGHDT and CDR2 YYEEEE. The CDR3 sequence is 13 residues long. The germline V and J ends were trimmed by 4 bases and 9 bases, with 14 bases remaining between them. CDR3 coding DNA: TGTGCCAGCAGCCCCCCGGTAACGGGTGAGCAGTTCTTC. Amino acid sequence: CASSPPVTGEQFF.

DNA for the CDR3: TGTGCCAGCAGCGTAGGCAGGGGGCTCGGCACTGAAGCTTTCTTT. Amino acid sequence: CASSVGRGLGTEAFF. This chain uses TRBV9 with TRBJ1-1; TRBD1 matches 8 bases. V was clipped by 0 bases and J by 4 bases; unmatched bases: 5. Per the germline V gene, CDR1 is SGDLS and CDR2 is YYNGEE. CDR3 length: 15 amino acids.

The V and J genes are TRBV27 and TRBJ2-2, with D possibly TRBD1 on 6 matching bases. V dropped 5 bases and J dropped 6 bases, with 10 bases sitting between them. The V gene's germline CDR1 is MNHEY and CDR2 SMNVEV (reference sequence). The CDR3 has 13 amino acids. The CDR3 nucleotides read TGTGCCAGCAGTGCAACAGGGTCCGGGGAGCTGTTTTTT. This sequence encodes CASSATGSGELFF.

The chain employs TRBV28 and TRBJ2-2, with 10 bases lining up with TRBD2. The CDR3 sequence is 16 residues long. Germline loops: CDR1 MDHEN, CDR2 SYDVKM. J gave up 8 bases and V 2 bases, and 8 bases lay outside the gene matches. DNA of the CDR3: TGTGCCAGCAGTTTAGGAGCGGGGGGGCCTTTTGGGGAGCTGTTTTTT. It translates to CASSLGAGGPFGELFF.

V gene TRBV9 combines with J gene TRBJ2-3, with 11 nucleotides matching TRBD1. V lost 2 bases to trimming and J lost 7 bases; unmatched junction nucleotides: 9. Per the germline V gene, CDR1 is SGDLS and CDR2 is YYNGEE. The CDR3 length is 16 residues. The CDR3 sequence: CASSVGPGTGGYTQYF. The CDR3 coding sequence is TGTGCCAGCAGCGTCGGACCCGGGACAGGGGGTTATACGCAGTATTTT.